Sequencing of this T cell receptor beta chain was carried out in a study of T cell responses to AZD1222 COVID-19 vaccine. Findings and limits, study-wide: Possibly, clonal diversity was underestimated; donors were largely white British and included more females.

Method: immunoSEQ multiplex PCR; TCRdb's copy keeps in-frame clones and lacks some. In the table there are about 210,000 clones, 94% of which are singletons. Concerning this clone: Its specificity is not known.

The V gene's germline CDR1 is GTSNPN and CDR2 SVGIG (reference sequence). The ends were cut back, 0 bases at V and 3 bases at J, with 20 bases in the middle. The CDR3 consists of 17 residues. This specimen was peripheral blood, taken 28 days after the second dose of the MenACWY control vaccine. The TCR sequence derives from an adult who received the MenACWY meningococcal vaccine as a control. The chain employs TRBV30 and TRBJ1-2; D unresolved. Here the CDR3 DNA reads TGTGCCTGGAGTGTACCCGCTCCGGCGGCTAATTACTATGGCTACACCTTC. It is translated as CAWSVPAPAANYYGYTF.